The following is a T cell receptor beta chain sequence with its context. What this receptor recognizes is not known. Per-nucleotide qualities are absent, and no much larger clonotype sits a single base away. The data belong to a study of glioma-infiltrating T cells after dendritic cell vaccination (dated by TCRdb to 2015 to 2016). Turning to the overall study: The cohort comprised approximately 15 glioblastoma patients from Phase I and II dendritic cell vaccination trials, 9 newly diagnosed and 6 with recurrent disease. Between 2003 and 2012, patients were given autologous tumor lysate-pulsed dendritic cell vaccination. The vaccine consisted of monocyte-derived dendritic cells cultured less than 9 days with IL-4 and GM-CSF, then pulsed overnight with autologous tumor lysate. Three intradermal dendritic cell vaccine injections were administered to patients at biweekly intervals in the arm below the axilla. In glioblastoma patients vaccinated with dendritic cells, deep sequencing of TCR beta CDR3 regions served to measure the amount of tumor-infiltrating lymphocytes and to compare repertoires between tumor and blood. TCR sequencing metrics, including TIL content and tumor-blood repertoire overlap, were correlated with survival after dendritic cell vaccination. Broader findings and caveats from the paper: After dendritic cell vaccination, a higher estimated pretreatment TIL content predicted longer time to progression and overall survival. The cohort was small and heterogeneous, few patients had complete blood and tumor sets, and even fewer had initial-recurrent tumor pairs. No direct relationship between TCR clonality and survival was found, suggesting that a diverse polyclonal response may matter. The response model built on TCR overlap across three groups was characterized as speculative, with prospective validation still needed.

Using the immunoSEQ assay, TCRB CDR3 regions were amplified from 2 to 2.5 micrograms of genomic DNA, or from all available DNA when less than that was on hand. The multiplex PCR employed 60 forward primers targeting TCR V beta segments and 13 reverse primers targeting J beta segments. To estimate reads per starting template, synthetic control templates were spiked into each sample at limiting dilution. The Illumina HiSeq System generated sequencing reads of 87 bp. The authors' pipeline ran thus. PCR and sequencing errors were removed by a nearest neighbor algorithm that merged closely related sequences. TCR overlap was measured as the percentage of unique tumor TCR beta sequences also present in the same patient's peripheral blood. TCRdb carries this immuneACCESS record with in-frame sequences only. Its versions omit some clonotypes, under half of them owing to an unresolved V gene in the studies checked, with the rest unexplained. The V and J calls and clone size come from that table; D and trimming were worked out from the DNA. Recorded for this sample are about 50,000 clones; about 88% of them occurred a single time. The ten biggest clones cover around 5% of the sample.

The time point tag for this specimen amounts to: after dendritic cell vaccination, including at tumor progression/relapse. Selection of patients required sufficient residual fresh-frozen tumor tissue and over two years of available survival data. Molecular status otherwise varied across the glioblastoma patients, but none of them carried an isocitrate dehydrogenase mutation. PBMC were collected before vaccination, two weeks after the third vaccination, and at tumor progression if tumor progression occurred. The Qiagen DNeasy Blood extraction Kit was used for extraction of genomic DNA. This specimen consisted of blood, obtained after dendritic cell vaccination. The source is a human donor with glioblastoma.

The base sequence is TGCAGCGTTGAAGACAGGGAGGGCACAGATACGCAGTATTTT. It codes for CSVEDREGTDTQYF. The sequence joins TRBV29-1 to TRBJ2-3; the D gene is perhaps TRBD2, on 6 matching bases. V loses 0 bases, J loses 1 base, and the germline ends lie 8 bases apart. The CDR3 sequence holds 14 residues, the cysteine and phenylalanine included. Here the CDR3 DNA is all that survives: 42 bases in frame from base 1. CDR1 and CDR2 are read off the germline V gene as SQVTM and ANQGSEA.